This T cell receptor beta chain appears in the sequencing data of a study of T cell changes during pregnancy in multiple sclerosis. This clone has more than one count but fewer than ten. Germline V CDR1 and CDR2: SQVTM, ANQGSEA. The CDR3 covers 12 residues. Trimming removed 7 bases from V and 4 bases from J, with 13 bases in between. TCRdb's copy holds only in-frame clones and misses some; the assay was immunoSEQ multiplex PCR. The sample lists more than 100,000 clones; roughly 93% were seen once. This chain joins TRBV29-1 and TRBJ1-2; no reliable D call. The clonotype comes from a female donor with multiple sclerosis, enrolled in a pregnancy study. This specimen consisted of peripheral blood, obtained after pregnancy. In DNA, the CDR3 is TGCAGCGCCGACGGGGAGGGCTATGGCTACACCTTC. It specifies CSADGEGYGYTF. Based on the CDR3 plus reference TRBV29-1 and TRBJ1-2, the full variable domain is SAVISQKPSRDICQRGTSLTIQCQVDSQVTMMFWYRQQPGQSLTLIATANQGSEATYESGFVIDKFPISRPNLTFSTLTVSNMSPEDSSIYLCSADGEGYGYTFGSGTRLTVV.